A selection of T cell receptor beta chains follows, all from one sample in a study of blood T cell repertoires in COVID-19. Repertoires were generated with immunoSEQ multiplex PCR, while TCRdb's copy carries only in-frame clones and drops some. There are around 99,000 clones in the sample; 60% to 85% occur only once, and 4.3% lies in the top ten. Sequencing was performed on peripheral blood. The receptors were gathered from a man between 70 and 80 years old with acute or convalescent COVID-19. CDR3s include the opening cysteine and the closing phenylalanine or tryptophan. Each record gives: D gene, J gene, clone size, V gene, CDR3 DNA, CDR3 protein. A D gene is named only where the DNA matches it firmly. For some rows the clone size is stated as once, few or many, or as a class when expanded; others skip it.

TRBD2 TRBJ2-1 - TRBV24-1 TGTGCCACCAGTGATAGCGGGGGGGCGAATGAGCAGTTCTTC CATSDSGGANEQFF
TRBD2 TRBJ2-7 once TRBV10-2 TGCGCCAGCAGACCTAGCGGTCTCTCCTACGAGCAGTACTTC CASRPSGLSYEQYF
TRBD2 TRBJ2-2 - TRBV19 TGTGCCAGTAGTTCTTCTAGCGGGGGCGCGAACACCGGGGAGCTGTTTTTT CASSSSSGGANTGELFF
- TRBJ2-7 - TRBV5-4 TGTGCCAGCAGCCCGGGGAAGAAGCGATACGAGCAGTACTTC CASSPGKKRYEQYF
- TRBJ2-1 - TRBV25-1 TGTGCCAGCAGTGAATCGGGGTACAATGAGCAGTTCTTC CASSESGYNEQFF
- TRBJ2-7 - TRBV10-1 TGCGCCAGCAGTGCCGGGACTGCAAACTCCTACGAGCAGTACTTC CASSAGTANSYEQYF
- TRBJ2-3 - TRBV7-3 TGTGCCAGCAGCCCCTTAGATACGCAGTATTTT CASSPLDTQYF
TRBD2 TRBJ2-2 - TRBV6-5 TGTGCCAGCAGCCGTCCTAGCGGAAACACCGGGGAGCTGTTTTTT CASSRPSGNTGELFF
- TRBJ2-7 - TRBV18 TGTGCCAGCTCACCAGGTGGGAGCTCCTACGAGCAGTACTTC CASSPGGSSYEQYF
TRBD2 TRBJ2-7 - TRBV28 TGTGCCAGCATCGGGGCGGGGGACCCTAGGGAGCAGTACTTC CASIGAGDPREQYF
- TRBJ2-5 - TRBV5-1 TGCGCCAGCAGCTTGGTCGGCAGGTTACAAGAGACCCAGTACTTC CASSLVGRLQETQYF
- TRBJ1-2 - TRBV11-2 TGTGCCAGCAGCCCTCGGCGGGCCACTAACTATGGCTACACCTTC CASSPRRATNYGYTF
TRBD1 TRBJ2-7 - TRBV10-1 TGCGCCAGCAGTGATGGGGGACAGGGTGGCTACGAGCAGTACTTC CASSDGGQGGYEQYF
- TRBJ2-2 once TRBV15 TGTGCCACCAGCAGCCTTGGCATACGTAACACCGGGGAGCTGTTTTTT CATSSLGIRNTGELFF